This TCR beta chain was obtained from a study of T cells in Graves' hyperthyroidism and ophthalmopathy. TCR beta CDR3 sequences were amplified from RNA transcripts. TCR CDR3 regions were first amplified by RT-PCR with HTBI primers. Using its own MiXCR run on the multiplex PCR reads, TCRdb lists one record per CDR3 protein. Of roughly 350,000 distinct CDR3 sequences in the sample, approximately 14% are singletons; the top ten hold roughly 25%. Germline V gene lookup returns CDR1 MDHEN and CDR2 SYDVKM. This CDR3 spans 16 amino acids. Between the trimmed V and J ends, which lost 4 bases and 3 bases, there was a span of 19 bases. This clonotype was observed at least ten times.

Sequenced sample: blood. This clonotype was obtained from a woman aged 30 to 39 with Graves' hyperthyroidism. This chain links TRBV28 with TRBJ2-7; no firm D call. Here the CDR3 DNA reads TGTGCCAGCAGTTCCCCGTGGCTCGTTGTCGGCTACGAGCAGTACTTC. Its protein is CASSSPWLVVGYEQYF.